Below, 28 T cell receptor beta chains from the same sample are listed, as sequenced in a study of control samples from healthy donors and cancer patients. Using immunoSEQ multiplex PCR, the repertoire was profiled, and TCRdb retains in-frame clones only, with some absent. This table holds under 200,000 clones, 90% to 95% found once. Material: blood. The origin of the receptors is a woman between 40 and 50 years old in good health.

This chain uses TRBV5-1 with TRBJ1-1; D unclear. V was clipped by 5 bases and J by 0 bases, with 8 bases between them. CDR3 size: 13 residues. Germline CDR1 and CDR2: SGHRS and YFSETQ. The CDR3 DNA sequence: TGCGCCAGCAGAGTTCAGTTGAACACTGAAGCTTTCTTT. This encodes CASRVQLNTEAFF.

This chain uses TRBV5-4 with TRBJ1-2, with 10 bases fitting TRBD1. The CDR3 sequence is 16 residues long. V lost 4 bases, J lost 2 bases, and 8 bases stayed unmatched. The germline CDR1 and CDR2 sequences are SGHNT and YYREEE (reference sequence). CDR3 in amino acids: CASSPGGTGANYGYTF. In DNA form, the CDR3 reads TGTGCCAGCAGCCCCGGAGGGACAGGGGCAAACTATGGCTACACCTTC. The whole variable domain, remainder taken from reference TRBV5-4 and TRBJ1-2, is ETGVTQSPTHLIKTRGQQVTLRCSSQSGHNTVSWYQQALGQGPQFIFQYYREEENGRGNFPPRFSGLQFPNYSSELNVNALELDDSALYLCASSPGGTGANYGYTFGSGTRLTVV.

This chain connects TRBV5-1 to TRBJ2-5, with TRBD2 matching over 10 bases. Germline lookup yields CDR1 SGHRS and CDR2 YFSETQ. Trimming cost V 1 base and J 4 bases; bases outside gene matches: 7. The CDR3 extends over 16 amino acids. The CDR3 nucleotides are TGCGCCAGCAGCTTGAAGCGGGAGGGCCTCGGAGAGACCCAGTACTTC. Its translation is CASSLKREGLGETQYF.

The chain joins TRBV12-3 or TRBV12-4 to TRBJ2-1, with 8 nucleotides matching TRBD1. The CDR3 runs to 11 residues. V shed 3 bases and J 14 bases; nucleotides not matched to a gene: 3. The CDR3 is CASSLGQAKFF. The CDR3 DNA reads as TGTGCCAGCAGTTTGGGACAGGCGAAGTTCTTC.

The V and J genes are TRBV3-1 (or the pseudogene TRBV3-2) and TRBJ2-7; 8 bases are a match to TRBD1. The CDR3 is made up of 14 amino acids. V trimming: 1 base; J trimming: 3 bases; junction bases outside the gene matches: 2. Germline CDR1 reads LGHDT; CDR2 reads YNNKEL (reference sequence). CDR3 region: CASSQGDRGYEQYF. The CDR3 DNA sequence: TGTGCCAGCAGCCAAGGCGACAGGGGCTACGAGCAGTACTTC.

The chain joins TRBV20-1 to TRBJ2-7, with D possibly matching TRBD1 (5 bases). The CDR3 spans 11 residues. Germline CDR1 is DFQATT and CDR2 is SNEGSKA (reference sequence). The V gene lost 2 bases and the J gene lost 3 bases, with 5 bases spanning the gap. CDR3 nucleotide sequence: TGCAGTGCTAGACAGGGCTACGAGCAGTACTTC. Protein: CSARQGYEQYF.

V usage is TRBV10-3 and J usage is TRBJ1-2, with 9 positions matching TRBD1. The germline V gene encodes CDR1 ENHRY and CDR2 SYGVKD. The CDR3 consists of 18 residues. Trimming removed 5 bases from V and 2 bases from J; junction bases left unmatched: 15. The CDR3: CAISFPRQGGLDNYGYTF. DNA for the CDR3: TGTGCCATCAGTTTTCCACGACAGGGGGGCCTAGACAACTATGGCTACACCTTC.

Here the CDR3 reads CASGSRVRDEQYF. Written as DNA, the CDR3 is TGTGCCAGCGGATCCCGGGTGAGGGACGAGCAGTACTTC. The chain joins TRBV2 to TRBJ2-7; maybe TRBD2 (5 bases). The germline V gene encodes CDR1 SNHLY and CDR2 FYNNEI. This CDR3 has 13 residues. The germline V and J ends were trimmed by 8 bases and 5 bases, with 16 bases remaining between them.

V and J are TRBV7-7 and TRBJ2-2; 9 positions match TRBD1. After removal of 4 bases from V and 2 bases from J, the junction contained 11 bases not matched to a gene. Germline CDR1 reads SSHAT; CDR2 reads FNYEAQ (reference sequence). The CDR3 length is 18 residues. The CDR3: CASSSGTGLGHNTGELFF. CDR3 coding DNA: TGTGCCAGCAGCTCGGGGACAGGGTTGGGCCATAACACCGGGGAGCTGTTTTTT.

A word on this clone: The sample carries other DNA sequences with the same CDR3. The rearrangement joins TRBV19 to TRBJ2-2; 7 bases match TRBD2. Germline trimming cut 3 bases from V and 6 bases from J; bases unmatched to any gene: 1. The CDR3 is 13 amino acids. Germline V gene sequence: CDR1 LNHDA, CDR2 SQIVND (reference sequence). The CDR3 nucleotides read TGTGCCAGTAGTATTGGGGGGGCCGGGGAGCTGTTTTTT. Translation gives CASSIGGAGELFF.

This chain uses TRBV12-5 with TRBJ1-2; D perhaps matches TRBD1 (5 bases). CDR1 is LGHNT, CDR2 FRNRAP, per germline. CDR3 length equals 13 residues. V shed 1 base and J shed 7 bases, with 10 bases lying between them. The CDR3 spells CASGLARVGGYTF. The DNA for the CDR3 is TGTGCTAGTGGTTTGGCCAGGGTTGGTGGCTACACCTTC.

V gene TRBV19 combines with J gene TRBJ1-2; 9 bases align to TRBD1. This CDR3 contains 13 residues. Germline V gene data show CDR1 as LNHDA and CDR2 as SQIVND (reference sequence). V shed 6 bases and J 6 bases; nucleotides not matched to a gene: 5. CDR3 DNA: TGTGCCAGTAGGTCCCGGACAGGGGATGGCTACACCTTC. Its translation: CASRSRTGDGYTF. Full variable domain (remainder filled in from reference TRBV19 and TRBJ1-2): DGGITQSPKYLFRKEGQNVTLSCEQNLNHDAMYWYRQDPGQGLRLIYYSQIVNDFQKGDIAEGYSVSREKKESFPLTVTSAQKNPTAFYLCASRSRTGDGYTFGSGTRLTVV.

The CDR3, as DNA: TGCAGCGTTGCGGGTGCTAAAGGGAGCGGGTCCTACGAGCAGTACTTC. This encodes CSVAGAKGSGSYEQYF. The chain is built from TRBV29-1 and TRBJ2-7, with a possible D match to TRBD2 (6 bases). The germline V gene has CDR1 SQVTM and CDR2 ANQGSEA. V lost 4 bases to trimming and J lost 1 base, with 20 bases between them. The CDR3 is 16 amino acids.

The chain recombines TRBV30 with TRBJ1-2; no clear D gene. Deletions cut 4 bases from V and 1 base from J, with 19 bases between. The CDR3 consists of 16 residues. Germline CDR1 GTSNPN, CDR2 SVGIG (reference sequence). The CDR3 DNA is TGTGCCTGGACCACCCTTTTGAGACGCTTTAACTATGGCTACACCTTC. This sequence encodes CAWTTLLRRFNYGYTF. Based on the CDR3 plus reference TRBV30 and TRBJ1-2, the full variable domain is SQTIHQWPATLVQPVGSPLSLECTVEGTSNPNLYWYRQAAGRGLQLLFYSVGIGQISSEVPQNLSASRPQDRQFILSSKKLLLSDSGFYLCAWTTLLRRFNYGYTFGSGTRLTVV.

This chain uses TRBV19 with TRBJ1-1; D unresolved. CDR3 length: 15 amino acids. Between the trimmed V and J ends, which lost 4 bases and 0 bases, there was a span of 12 bases. Germline CDR1 is LNHDA and CDR2 is SQIVND (reference sequence). The CDR3 nucleotides are TGTGCCAGTAGTAAGCAGATGCTCATGAACACTGAAGCTTTCTTT. Translation gives CASSKQMLMNTEAFF.

The rearrangement joins TRBV14 to TRBJ2-7; D is possibly TRBD1 (5 bases). V lost 0 bases to trimming and J lost 2 bases, with 11 bases between them. Germline V gene sequence: CDR1 SGHDN, CDR2 FVKESK. This CDR3 spans 15 amino acids. In DNA, the CDR3 is TGTGCCAGCAGCCAAGAGGCAGGGCTTCCCTACGAGCAGTACTTC. Translation gives CASSQEAGLPYEQYF.

V is TRBV4-3 and J is TRBJ1-5, with a possible D match to TRBD1 (6 bases). Germline V gene lookup returns CDR1 LGHNA and CDR2 YSLEER. The CDR3 is 16 residues long. Between the trimmed V and J ends, which lost 2 bases and 0 bases, there was a span of 11 bases. CDR3 in DNA: TGCGCCAGCAGCCAAAACGCAGGGGTTAGCAATCAGCCCCAGCATTTT. It translates to CASSQNAGVSNQPQHF.

The V gene is TRBV13, the J gene TRBJ2-3; D might be TRBD2 (7 bases). V lost 3 bases, J lost 3 bases, and 19 bases lay in between. The germline CDR1 and CDR2 sequences are PRHDT and FYEKMQ (reference sequence). The CDR3 sequence is 17 residues long. The CDR3 sequence is CASSFAGATFGTDTQYF. Written as DNA, the CDR3 is TGTGCCAGCAGCTTCGCGGGGGCAACCTTTGGGACAGATACGCAGTATTTT.

This clone appeared a few times. The chain is built from TRBV2 and TRBJ1-6; D is uncertain. The CDR3 covers 13 residues. V dropped 8 bases and J dropped 13 bases, with 18 bases sitting between them. Germline lookup yields CDR1 SNHLY and CDR2 FYNNEI. The CDR3 spells CASGGVSNGPLHF. Here the CDR3 DNA reads TGTGCCAGCGGAGGCGTCAGTAACGGTCCCCTCCACTTT.

The chain recombines TRBV29-1 with TRBJ1-3, with D uncertain. Trimming pared 5 bases from V and 0 bases from J, leaving 11 bases between. CDR1 and CDR2 (germline): SQVTM, ANQGSEA. This CDR3 is built from 14 residues. DNA of the CDR3: TGCAGCGTTAAGGGCAAAACCTCTGGAAACACCATATATTTT. Protein sequence: CSVKGKTSGNTIYF.

The V gene is TRBV28, the J gene TRBJ2-7; possibly TRBD1 for D (5 bases). V was cut by 6 bases and J by 3 bases, with 15 bases left in between. The V gene's germline CDR1 is MDHEN and CDR2 SYDVKM. The CDR3 covers 14 residues. CDR3 sequence (DNA): TGTGCCAGCAGATCGTCAGGGTCGAGCTACGAGCAGTACTTC. It codes for CASRSSGSSYEQYF.

The V and J genes are TRBV3-1 (or the pseudogene TRBV3-2) and TRBJ1-5; TRBD1 is a possible D gene (5 bases). The length of the CDR3 is 13 residues. Germline V CDR1 and CDR2: LGHDT, YNNKEL (reference sequence). V dropped 4 bases and J dropped 5 bases, with 9 bases sitting between them. This CDR3 reads CASSRGRDQPQHF. The CDR3 region has the DNA TGTGCCAGCAGCCGGGGGAGAGATCAGCCCCAGCATTTT.

A few counts support this clone. The chain links TRBV3-1 (or the pseudogene TRBV3-2) to TRBJ2-5; the D gene is possibly TRBD1 (5 bases). The CDR3 contains 16 residues. Trimming removed 4 bases from V and 4 bases from J, with 19 bases in between. Germline CDR1 is LGHDT and CDR2 is YNNKEL (reference sequence). CDR3 in amino acids: CASSPRTRMGLETQYF. CDR3 DNA sequence: TGTGCCAGCAGCCCCCGGACGAGAATGGGGCTAGAGACCCAGTACTTC.

V usage is TRBV4-3 and J usage is TRBJ1-5; D remains ambiguous. In germline, CDR1 is LGHNA, CDR2 YSLEER. Trimming left V 0 bases short and J 0 bases short, with 6 bases between. The CDR3 extends over 15 amino acids. CDR3 DNA: TGCGCCAGCAGCCAAGAGTGGGGTAGCAATCAGCCCCAGCATTTT. It encodes CASSQEWGSNQPQHF.

J is TRBJ2-7 and V is TRBV30; the D is unclear. This CDR3 has 13 amino acids. Germline-derived CDR1 and CDR2 are GTSNPN and SVGIG (reference sequence). With 0 bases removed from V and 3 bases from J, the gap between germline ends came to 9 bases. CDR3 DNA: TGTGCCTGGAGTGTAGATCTCCTCTACGAGCAGTACTTC. This codes for CAWSVDLLYEQYF.

The chain joins TRBV29-1 to TRBJ1-1; D gene ambiguous. The CDR3 totals 13 residues. The germline V gene encodes CDR1 SQVTM and CDR2 ANQGSEA. Deletions cut 6 bases from V and 5 bases from J, with 16 bases between. The CDR3 sequence: CSVGTVEGTEAFF. CDR3 bases: TGCAGCGTGGGAACGGTCGAGGGTACTGAAGCTTTCTTT.

This clone appeared many times. V and J are TRBV3-1 (or the pseudogene TRBV3-2) and TRBJ1-2; no firm D call. Trimming removed 2 bases from V and 7 bases from J, with 14 bases in between. The CDR3 consists of 14 residues. Germline lookup yields CDR1 LGHDT and CDR2 YNNKEL (reference sequence). The CDR3 sequence is CASSQTVNPRGYTF. DNA of the CDR3: TGTGCCAGCAGCCAAACCGTCAACCCGCGTGGCTACACCTTC.

The chain is built from TRBV7-2 and TRBJ2-1; D might be TRBD1 (6 bases). The V gene's germline CDR1 is SGHTA and CDR2 FQGNSA. The CDR3 extends over 15 amino acids. V was trimmed by 3 bases and J by 4 bases, leaving 13 bases between them. The CDR3 region has the DNA TGTGCCAGCAGCTTTCGGGACACAACGTACAATGAGCAGTTCTTC. This gives the protein CASSFRDTTYNEQFF.